The next 24 T cell receptor beta chains were all read from a single sample in a study of T cells in Graves' hyperthyroidism and ophthalmopathy. Regions amplified from RNA transcripts were the TCR beta CDR3 regions. A first-round RT-PCR of the TCR CDR3 used the HTBI primer set. TCRdb re-called the multiplex PCR reads with MiXCR, one entry per CDR3 protein. The repertoire holds over 700,000 distinct CDR3 sequences, with approximately 36% as singletons. The specimen sequenced was blood. The source of these receptors is a woman in her thirties or forties with Graves' hyperthyroidism.

This clonotype was detected only a few times. The rearrangement uses TRBV20-1 and TRBJ2-5; 7 nucleotides match TRBD2. CDR3 length: 16 residues. The V gene's germline CDR1 is DFQATT and CDR2 SNEGSKA (reference sequence). V lost 1 base and J lost 1; bases outside the gene matches: 9. This chain's CDR3 is CSARGWGGSPQETQYF. The CDR3 bases are TGCAGTGCTAGAGGCTGGGGGGGGTCTCCCCAAGAGACCCAGTACTTC.

In this sample, this clonotype turned up a few times. This sequence joins TRBV15 and TRBJ2-3, with 8 bases identical to TRBD1. V trimming: 4 bases; J trimming: 2 bases; junction bases outside the gene matches: 5. CDR1 is LNHNV and CDR2 is YYDKDF in the germline V gene (reference sequence). This CDR3 comprises 15 residues. The CDR3 DNA follows: TGTGCCACCAGCATCATGGACAGGGTCACAGATACGCAGTATTTT. This sequence encodes CATSIMDRVTDTQYF.

The J gene is TRBJ1-1, the V gene TRBV4-3; 8 bases are a match to TRBD1. CDR1 is LGHNA, CDR2 YSLEER, per germline. The CDR3 contains 15 residues. V gave up 4 bases and J gave up 1 base; unmatched junction bases: 5. CDR3 residues: CASSRSGTGNTEAFF. The CDR3 nucleotides are TGCGCCAGCAGCCGATCCGGGACAGGGAACACTGAAGCTTTCTTT.

CDR3 coding DNA: TGTGCCAGCAGCCCAACCCCCGGGACAGGGAACTATGGCTACACCTTC. It specifies CASSPTPGTGNYGYTF. V is TRBV7-9 and J is TRBJ1-2; 9 bases line up with TRBD1. The V gene end was trimmed by 5 bases and the J gene end by 2 bases; junction bases not matched to a gene: 9. Germline values: CDR1 SEHNR, CDR2 FQNEAQ (reference sequence). The CDR3 length is 16 residues. Full variable domain (missing parts from reference TRBV7-9 and TRBJ1-2): DTGVSQNPRHKITKRGQNVTFRCDPISEHNRLYWYRQTLGQGPEFLTYFQNEAQLEKSRLLSDRFSAERPKGSFSTLEIQRTEQGDSAMYLCASSPTPGTGNYGYTFGSGTRLTVV.

The chain recombines TRBV20-1 with TRBJ2-7; TRBD2 matches at 13 bases. Germline CDR1 and CDR2: DFQATT and SNEGSKA (reference sequence). V shed 3 bases and J 7 bases; nucleotides not matched to a gene: 6. The length of the CDR3 is 14 residues. This CDR3 reads CSARGTSGNFEQYF. DNA of the CDR3: TGCAGTGCTAGGGGGACTAGCGGGAATTTTGAGCAGTACTTC.

This clonotype was observed a few times. The CDR3 DNA reads TGTGCCAGCAGCCCCCTGAGCTCCACTAGCACCTACGAGCAGTACTTC. It encodes CASSPLSSTSTYEQYF. The chain joins TRBV9 to TRBJ2-7; D may be TRBD2 (6 bases). V gave up 4 bases and J gave up 2 bases, with 19 bases separating them. The CDR3 contains 16 residues. Germline V gene sequence: CDR1 SGDLS, CDR2 YYNGEE.

The V and J genes are TRBV15 and TRBJ2-5, with 9 bases aligning to TRBD1. Trimming cost V 11 bases and J 1 base; bases outside gene matches: 5. Germline assignment: CDR1 LNHNV and CDR2 YYDKDF (reference sequence). This CDR3 has 13 residues. The CDR3 nucleotides are TGTGCCGCGGGACAGGGAGTCCAAGAGACCCAGTACTTC. Its protein is CAAGQGVQETQYF. The whole variable domain, remainder taken from reference TRBV15 and TRBJ2-5, is DAMVIQNPRYQVTQFGKPVTLSCSQTLNHNVMYWYQQKSSQAPKLLFHYYDKDFNNEADTPDNFQSRRPNTSFCFLDIRSPGLGDTAMYLCAAGQGVQETQYFGPGTRLLVL.

The rearrangement joins TRBV7-9 to TRBJ1-2; 8 bases fit TRBD1. Trimming at V came to 6 bases and at J to 1 base, leaving 7 bases not matched to a gene. CDR1 is SEHNR, CDR2 FQNEAQ, per germline (reference sequence). This CDR3 comprises 15 residues. CDR3 loop: CASSFGTGFNYGYTF. Here the CDR3 DNA reads TGTGCCAGCAGTTTCGGGACAGGATTTAACTATGGCTACACCTTC.

The table lists this clonotype with many counts. V gene TRBV19 combines with J gene TRBJ1-5; D unclear. The CDR3 is 13 residues long. The V and J ends lost 7 bases and 1 base respectively, with 8 bases between them. Germline assignment: CDR1 LNHDA and CDR2 SQIVND (reference sequence). This chain's CDR3 is CASMEQSNQPQHF. CDR3 nucleotide sequence: TGTGCCAGTATGGAACAGAGCAATCAGCCCCAGCATTTT.

Here the CDR3 reads CASSGQEQYF. CDR3 coding DNA: TGTGCCAGCAGTGGCCAAGAGCAGTACTTC. The V call is TRBV2, the J call TRBJ2-7; no firm D call. The CDR3 spans 10 residues. Deletions cut 4 bases from V and 7 bases from J, with 5 bases between. Germline CDR1 SNHLY, CDR2 FYNNEI.

Written as DNA, the CDR3 is TGCAGTGCTAGAGAGGGTTCGGCAGCGAACACTGAAGCTTTCTTT. It encodes CSAREGSAANTEAFF. This rearrangement joins TRBV20-1 to TRBJ1-1; D gene unclear. The CDR3 is 15 amino acids. Germline V lookup: CDR1 DFQATT, CDR2 SNEGSKA (reference sequence). The V end was cut by 0 bases, the J end by 1 base, with 12 bases between.

The chain is built from TRBV20-1 and TRBJ1-1; D remains ambiguous. Deletions cut 0 bases from V and 0 bases from J, with 17 bases between. This CDR3 is built from 17 residues. Germline V CDR1 and CDR2: DFQATT, SNEGSKA (reference sequence). The CDR3 region has the DNA TGCAGTGCTAGAGATCGGAAGGTGAATTGGGTGAACACTGAAGCTTTCTTT. This translates into CSARDRKVNWVNTEAFF.

For this clonotype: With a much larger clone just one base away, this may be a read error. The conserved final phenylalanine or tryptophan is absent from the CDR3, which likely points to a read error. The rearrangement links TRBV12-3 or TRBV12-4 to TRBJ1-5; unclear D gene. This CDR3 comprises 13 residues. V shed 6 bases and J shed 7 bases, with 13 bases lying between them. CDR3 coding DNA: TGTGCCAGCAGCTCCCCGGGTAGGCAGCCCCAGCATCTT. It translates to CASSSPGRQPQHL.

The chain recombines TRBV11-2 with TRBJ1-2, with D hard to call. Looked up from germline, CDR1 is SGHAT and CDR2 is FQNNGV. Deletions cut 4 bases from V and 4 bases from J, with 10 bases between. The CDR3 has 13 amino acids. CDR3 nucleotide sequence: TGTGCCAGCAGCTCAGACACCTCCTATGGCTACACCTTC. This encodes CASSSDTSYGYTF.

This clonotype came up many times. This rearrangement joins TRBV5-8 to TRBJ1-5, with D perhaps matching TRBD1 (6 bases). This CDR3 is built from 14 residues. Trimming left V 2 bases short and J 6 bases short, with 12 bases between. From germline, CDR1 is SGHTS and CDR2 YDEGEE. CDR3 in DNA: TGTGCCAGCAGCTTTCCGGGGGCAGGTCAGCCCCAGCATTTT. It is translated as CASSFPGAGQPQHF.

Details on this clonotype: Since a much larger clone is just one base distant, this may be a read error. This chain links TRBV19 with TRBJ1-5; D is perhaps TRBD1 (5 bases). This CDR3 is 15 amino acids long. Germline-derived CDR1 and CDR2 are LNHDA and SQIVND (reference sequence). This CDR3 reads CASSTVTQGNQLQHF. CDR3 in DNA: TGTGCCAGTAGTACCGTGACCCAGGGAAATCAGCTCCAGCATTTT. Combining the CDR3 with reference TRBV19 and TRBJ1-5 gives the whole variable domain DGGITQSPKYLFRKEGQNVTLSCEQNLNHDAMYWYRQDPGQGLRLIYYSQIVNDFQKGDIAEGYSVSREKKESFPLTVTSAQKNPTAFYLCASSTVTQGNQLQHFGDGTRLSIL.

Comments on this clonotype: Sequence at one end of the junction differs from germline and may be a read error. The rearrangement links TRBV7-2 to TRBJ2-2; 11 bases are shared with TRBD1. The CDR3 has 18 amino acids. CDR1 and CDR2 from the germline V gene are SGHTA and FQGNSA. The chain's CDR3 is CASSHFRTGGADTGELFF. The CDR3 DNA is TGCGCCAGCAGCCATTTCAGGACAGGGGGCGCGGACACCGGGGAGCTGTTTTTT.

V gene TRBV6-2 or TRBV6-3 combines with J gene TRBJ2-6, with D uncertain. Germline V lookup: CDR1 MNHEY, CDR2 SVGEGT. The CDR3 totals 12 residues. Between the trimmed V and J ends, which lost 2 bases and 5 bases, there was a span of 1 base. The CDR3: CASSYRANVLTF. CDR3 DNA: TGTGCCAGCAGTTACAGGGCCAACGTCCTGACTTTC.

This chain links TRBV5-1 with TRBJ1-1; TRBD1 is a possible D gene (5 bases). CDR3 length: 16 amino acids. V dropped 3 bases and J dropped 8 bases, with 23 bases sitting between them. Germline-derived CDR1 and CDR2 are SGHRS and YFSETQ. The CDR3 nucleotides read TGCGCCAGCAGCTACTGGGGCGAACTCAGAAACAGCGAAGCTTTCTTT. Translation: CASSYWGELRNSEAFF.

This clonotype has more than one count but fewer than ten. The J gene is TRBJ1-1, the V gene TRBV4-1; 12 nucleotides align to TRBD1. Per the germline V gene, CDR1 is MGHRA and CDR2 is YSYEKL. This CDR3 is 15 amino acids long. V was clipped by 5 bases and J by 5 bases; unmatched bases: 6. The DNA for the CDR3 is TGCGCCAGCAGCAGGGGACAGGGGGCACGAACTGAAGCTTTCTTT. This encodes CASSRGQGARTEAFF.

This chain links TRBV7-2 with TRBJ2-5, with 12 positions matching TRBD2. The V segment lost 6 bases and the J segment 5 bases; nucleotides outside the gene matches: 7. The CDR3 is 15 amino acids. Germline CDR1 is SGHTA and CDR2 is FQGNSA. CDR3 amino acids: CASSSSGGAWETQYF. CDR3 coding DNA: TGTGCCAGCAGTTCTAGCGGGGGGGCCTGGGAGACCCAGTACTTC.

This clonotype turned up a few times. The CDR3, as DNA: TGTGCCAGCAGTTACGTCGGTACAGGTACCTACGAGCAGTACTTC. Protein product: CASSYVGTGTYEQYF. This chain uses TRBV7-4 with TRBJ2-7, with D maybe TRBD1 (5 bases). Germline V lookup: CDR1 SGHVT, CDR2 SQSDAQ. The CDR3 covers 15 residues. V was clipped by 6 bases and J by 2 bases, with 17 bases between them.

This clonotype has ten or more counts. The rearrangement links TRBV9 to TRBJ1-2; D unclear. The CDR3 runs to 13 residues. Germline CDR1 SGDLS, CDR2 YYNGEE. Trimming pared 6 bases from V and 8 bases from J, leaving 17 bases between. The DNA of the CDR3 is TGTGCCAGCACCCCTGGTACGAGGACGGGCTACACCTTC. Its protein product is CASTPGTRTGYTF.

This clonotype occurred many times. The chain uses TRBV7-2 and TRBJ1-2; TRBD1 matches at 9 bases. Germline trimming cut 9 bases from V and 8 bases from J; bases unmatched to any gene: 10. Germline-derived CDR1 and CDR2 are SGHTA and FQGNSA. The CDR3 runs to 13 residues. CDR3 protein: CASRVVGQGGYTF. Written as DNA, the CDR3 is TGTGCCAGTAGGGTCGTGGGACAGGGCGGCTACACCTTC.